The rows below give T cell receptor beta chains drawn from one sample of a study of cytomegalovirus exposure and HLA in healthy donors. Profiled with immunoSEQ multiplex PCR; TCRdb holds only in-frame clones, not every one. The sample holds fewer than 250,000 clones, 65% to 85% seen once. Sequenced: PBMCs. Receptors originate from a young woman in good health and CMV-seronegative. Both conserved end residues are part of each CDR3. D genes are given only for firm matches. Some rows have no size entry. The others give once, few or many, or a class for an expanded clone.

CASPGHKLNTEAFF | TGTGCCAGCCCGGGACACAAATTGAACACTGAAGCTTTCTTT | - | TRBJ1-1 | TRBV6-7 | -
CASSTSPDRAEETQYF | TGCGCCAGCAGCACCTCACCGGACAGGGCCGAAGAGACCCAGTACTTC | - | TRBJ2-5 | TRBV5-1 | TRBD1
CASSQVWGDAGNTIYF | TGTGCCAGCAGCCAAGTATGGGGGGACGCTGGAAACACCATATATTTT | - | TRBJ1-3 | TRBV4-2 | -
CASTQNTEAFF | TGTGCCAGCACCCAAAACACTGAAGCTTTCTTT | - | TRBJ1-1 | TRBV28 | -
CASSGRTSGRYSYTDTQYF | TGTGCCAGCAGCGGTCGGACTAGCGGGAGGTACTCATACACAGATACGCAGTATTTT | - | TRBJ2-3 | TRBV7-9 | TRBD2
CASSLTPQGAANTGELFF | TGTGCCAGCAGCTTAACCCCACAGGGGGCAGCGAACACCGGGGAGCTGTTTTTT | - | TRBJ2-2 | TRBV11-2 | TRBD1
CASSGGLAETQYF | TGCGCCAGCAGCGGGGGACTAGCGGAGACCCAGTACTTC | - | TRBJ2-5 | TRBV5-1 | TRBD2
CASSYGTLNTGELFF | TGTGCCAGCAGTTACGGGACACTAAACACCGGGGAGCTGTTTTTT | - | TRBJ2-2 | TRBV25-1 | -
CASSPSGVRDNEQFF | TGTGCCAGCAGCCCAAGTGGGGTCAGGGACAATGAGCAGTTCTTC | once | TRBJ2-1 | TRBV9 | -
CASSPGSYEQYF | TGTGCCAGCAGCCCCGGGAGTTACGAGCAGTACTTC | - | TRBJ2-7 | TRBV14 | -
CASSLFGTGSVYEQFF | TGCGCCAGCAGCTTGTTTGGGACAGGGTCTGTATATGAGCAGTTCTTC | once | TRBJ2-1 | TRBV5-1 | TRBD1
CASSIRQGSEKLFF | TGCGCCAGCAGCATCAGACAGGGCAGTGAAAAACTGTTTTTT | - | TRBJ1-4 | TRBV5-1 | TRBD1
CASSGPLGTSRETQYF | TGTGCCAGCAGTGGCCCCCTCGGGACTAGCAGAGAGACCCAGTACTTC | - | TRBJ2-5 | TRBV2 | TRBD2
CAVEGLADSYEQYF | TGTGCAGTAGAGGGGCTAGCGGACTCCTACGAGCAGTACTTC | - | TRBJ2-7 | TRBV28 | TRBD2
CASSYATGVSGNTIYF | TGTGCCAGCAGCTACGCAACCGGGGTATCTGGAAACACCATATATTTT | - | TRBJ1-3 | TRBV11-2 | -
CASSPEAGVNEQFF | TGTGCCAGCAGCCCAGAAGCGGGAGTCAATGAGCAGTTCTTC | - | TRBJ2-1 | TRBV5-4 | TRBD2
CASSSRGGRDGYTF | TGCGCCAGCAGCTCGCGCGGGGGGCGGGATGGCTACACCTTC | - | TRBJ1-2 | TRBV5-1 | -
CASSEGTSGYQETQYF | TGTGCCAGCAGTGAGGGGACTAGCGGTTACCAAGAGACCCAGTACTTC | - | TRBJ2-5 | TRBV6-1 | TRBD2
CASSLQPGRQETQYF | TGCGCCAGCAGCTTGCAACCGGGGAGACAAGAGACCCAGTACTTC | - | TRBJ2-5 | TRBV5-1 | -
CAITGTSGSGPNNEQFF | TGTGCCATCACCGGGACTAGCGGGTCTGGTCCCAACAATGAGCAGTTCTTC | - | TRBJ2-1 | TRBV28 | TRBD2
CASSSTGYEQFF | TGTGCCAGCAGCTCAACAGGGTATGAGCAGTTCTTC | once | TRBJ2-1 | TRBV11-3 | -
CASSLTGPMSSYEQYF | TGTGCCAGCAGCCTGACAGGGCCCATGAGCTCCTACGAGCAGTACTTC | - | TRBJ2-7 | TRBV7-9 | TRBD1
CASSLGPVPGAPLHF | TGTGCCAGCAGCTTGGGCCCGGTTCCGGGTGCACCCCTCCACTTT | - | TRBJ1-6 | TRBV5-6 | -
CASRGQGASYEQYF | TGTGCCAGCAGGGGACAGGGGGCTTCCTACGAGCAGTACTTC | - | TRBJ2-7 | TRBV2 | TRBD1
CASRAGSYEQYF | TGTGCCAGCAGGGCAGGTTCCTACGAGCAGTACTTC | - | TRBJ2-7 | TRBV2 | -
CASRLQTGRITEAFF | TGTGCCAGCAGGCTTCAGACAGGGAGGATCACTGAAGCTTTCTTT | - | TRBJ1-1 | TRBV28 | TRBD1
CASSMTGGSYEQYF | TGTGCCAGTAGTATGACAGGAGGCTCCTACGAGCAGTACTTC | few | TRBJ2-7 | TRBV19 | -
CAISESGLAVSWENIQYF | TGTGCCATCAGTGAGTCGGGACTAGCGGTCTCATGGGAAAACATTCAGTACTTC | - | TRBJ2-4 | TRBV10-3 | TRBD2
CASSINEKLFF | TGCGCCAGCAGTATAAATGAAAAACTGTTTTTT | - | TRBJ1-4 | TRBV5-1 | -
CASSSEISGTGLHNEQFF | TGTGCCAGCAGCTCCGAGATTTCAGGGACAGGGCTACACAATGAGCAGTTCTTC | - | TRBJ2-1 | TRBV7-6 | TRBD1
CASSPTWTGELFF | TGTGCCAGCAGCCCGACTTGGACCGGGGAGCTGTTTTTT | - | TRBJ2-2 | TRBV27 | -
CAWKVGSYDEQYF | TGTGCCTGGAAAGTGGGGAGCTACGACGAGCAGTACTTC | - | TRBJ2-7 | TRBV30 | -
CASTIEVGQPQHF | TGTGCCAGCACGATAGAGGTTGGTCAGCCCCAGCATTTT | once | TRBJ1-5 | TRBV6-5 | -
CASSFGTNTGELFF | TGTGCCAGCAGCTTCGGGACTAACACCGGGGAGCTGTTTTTT | - | TRBJ2-2 | TRBV5-6 | -
CASSLGIDYGYTF | TGTGCCAGCAGTTTAGGCATTGACTATGGCTACACCTTC | - | TRBJ1-2 | TRBV27 | -
CASSLVGTTNYGYTF | TGTGCCAGCAGCTTAGTGGGCACCACTAACTATGGCTACACCTTC | - | TRBJ1-2 | TRBV7-2 | -
CASSTQQGAGIYF | TGTGCCAGCAGTACCCAACAGGGGGCAGGGATATATTTT | - | TRBJ1-3 | TRBV6-1 | TRBD1
CASSFRGRYYGYTF | TGTGCCAGCAGCTTTAGGGGCAGGTACTATGGCTACACCTTC | - | TRBJ1-2 | TRBV11-3 | -
CASSDPGEAYSNQPQHF | TGTGCCAGCAGCGACCCGGGGGAGGCCTATAGCAATCAGCCCCAGCATTTT | once | TRBJ1-5 | TRBV28 | -
CASSSNPGQGSNQPQHF | TGTGCCAGCTCGAGCAATCCGGGACAGGGGAGCAATCAGCCCCAGCATTTT | - | TRBJ1-5 | TRBV18 | TRBD1
CASSFADRGTEAFF | TGTGCCAGCAGCTTCGCCGACAGGGGGACTGAAGCTTTCTTT | - | TRBJ1-1 | TRBV7-9 | TRBD1
CASGEQGIGGNTIYF | TGTGCCAGCGGAGAACAGGGGATAGGGGGAAACACCATATATTTT | few | TRBJ1-3 | TRBV27 | TRBD1
CASSWDSNEKLFF | TGCGCCAGCAGTTGGGACAGTAATGAAAAACTGTTTTTT | - | TRBJ1-4 | TRBV5-1 | TRBD1
CAITTGNTEAFF | TGTGCCATCACGACTGGGAACACTGAAGCTTTCTTT | - | TRBJ1-1 | TRBV10-3 | -
CSASLTSGYNEQFF | TGCAGCGCCTCGTTGACTAGCGGCTACAATGAGCAGTTCTTC | - | TRBJ2-1 | TRBV29-1 | TRBD2
CASSQGGLVDEQYF | TGTGCCAGCAGCCAGGGAGGACTCGTGGACGAGCAGTACTTC | - | TRBJ2-7 | TRBV7-6 | -
CASSSGTGGGEAFF | TGTGCCAGCAGCTCCGGGACAGGGGGCGGTGAAGCTTTCTTT | - | TRBJ1-1 | TRBV6-4 | TRBD1
CASSQDGEGQGGTEAFF | TGCGCCAGCAGCCAAGATGGTGAGGGACAGGGGGGCACTGAAGCTTTCTTT | - | TRBJ1-1 | TRBV4-1 | TRBD1
CASTGQLKNIQYF | TGTGCCAGCACCGGACAGCTCAAAAACATTCAGTACTTC | - | TRBJ2-4 | TRBV6-1 | -
CASSEGGTYEQYF | TGTGCCAGCAGTGAGGGAGGGACCTACGAGCAGTACTTC | - | TRBJ2-7 | TRBV6-5 | TRBD2
CASSLSGDPYNEQFF | TGTGCCAGCAGCTTGTCGGGGGACCCCTACAATGAGCAGTTCTTC | - | TRBJ2-1 | TRBV11-1 | -
CASRWRTGGNTEAFF | TGTGCCAGCCGATGGAGGACGGGAGGGAACACTGAAGCTTTCTTT | - | TRBJ1-1 | TRBV28 | -
CAWTRRRDWGDTQYF | TGTGCCTGGACCCGGAGGCGGGACTGGGGGGATACGCAGTATTTT | - | TRBJ2-3 | TRBV30 | -
CASSPLGGANEQFF | TGTGCCAGCAGCCCTCTAGGGGGGGCCAATGAGCAGTTCTTC | - | TRBJ2-1 | TRBV5-6 | -
CASSTLRALAGGRYEQYF | TGTGCCAGCAGTACCTTAAGGGCCTTAGCGGGGGGCCGCTACGAGCAGTACTTC | - | TRBJ2-7 | TRBV27 | TRBD2
CASSLSLNTEAFF | TGTGCCAGCAGCTTAAGCCTGAACACTGAAGCTTTCTTT | - | TRBJ1-1 | TRBV11-2 | -
CASSLLANNQPQHF | TGTGCCAGCAGTTTATTGGCCAATAACCAGCCCCAGCATTTT | - | TRBJ1-5 | TRBV27 | -
CASSLAPVSTRPQETQYF | TGTGCCAGCAGCTTAGCCCCGGTCTCGACTAGACCTCAAGAGACCCAGTACTTC | - | TRBJ2-5 | TRBV7-6 | -
CAISDSVNTEAFF | TGTGCCATCAGTGACTCAGTGAACACTGAAGCTTTCTTT | - | TRBJ1-1 | TRBV10-3 | -